These 17 T cell receptor beta chains share one sample of origin, sequenced in a study of T cells in women clearing cervical HPV infection. TCRdb's copy holds only in-frame clones and misses some; the assay was immunoSEQ multiplex PCR. Recorded for this sample: roughly 14,000 clones. Input material: blood buffy coat. The receptors were gathered from a woman aged 18-70 years with a cervical HPV16 infection that either progressed to CIN3+ or cleared (not recorded which).

In the case of this clone: From the germline J gene comes the end of the CDR3, since the read stops 3 residues before it. V gene TRBV5-1 combines with J gene TRBJ2-2, with D unresolved. The germline V gene encodes CDR1 SGHRS and CDR2 YFSETQ. This CDR3 region has 14 residues. Incomplete CDR3 DNA: TGCGCCAGCAGCTTCTCTGGGCCTAATGAAAAG. Encoded protein: CASSFSGPNEK. The entire CDR3 protein is CASSFSGPNEKLFF. The full variable domain, in which reference TRBV5-1 and TRBJ2-2 provide the parts outside the CDR3, is KAGVTQTPRYLIKTRGQQVTLSCSPISGHRSVSWYQQTPGQGLQFLFEYFSETQRNKGNFPGRFSGRQFSNSRSEMNVSTLELGDSALYLCASSFSGPNEKLFFGEGSRLTVL.

About this clone itself: Read sequence stops 3 residues before the CDR3 end, and the germline J gene provides the missing end. The chain combines TRBV7-2 with TRBJ1-2, with D perhaps TRBD1 (5 bases). Germline lookup yields CDR1 SGHTA and CDR2 FQGNSA. V lost 1 base and J lost 5, with 11 bases in between. The CDR3 consists of 14 residues. CDR3 amino acids: CASSLGGALYGYTF. The covered CDR3 bases are TGTGCCAGCAGCTTAGGAGGGGCCCTATATGGC.

Of note for this clone: The read comes to an end 3 residues before the CDR3 does, leaving the germline J gene to fill in the end. This chain joins TRBV7-2 and TRBJ2-2, with 8 bases matching TRBD1. J was trimmed by 6 bases and V by 5 bases; bases with no gene match: 8. CDR1 is SGHTA and CDR2 is FQGNSA in the germline V gene. This CDR3 is 15 amino acids long. CDR3 sequence: CASSNRDRFAGELFF. The sequenced CDR3 bases are TGTGCCAGCAGCAACCGGGACAGGTTTGCCGGGGAG. The entire variable domain, with the rest obtained from reference TRBV7-2 and TRBJ2-2, is as follows: GAGVSQSPSNKVTEKGKDVELRCDPISGHTALYWYRQSLGQGLEFLIYFQGNSAPDKSGLPSDRFSAERTGGSVSTLTIQRTQQEDSAVYLCASSNRDRFAGELFFGEGSRLTVL.

For this clone: The CDR3 end falls 3 residues outside the read, so it is completed with the germline J gene. This chain uses TRBV28 with TRBJ1-2; TRBD1 agrees at 7 bases. V was clipped by 5 bases and J by 4 bases; unmatched bases: 16. In germline, CDR1 is MDHEN, CDR2 SYDVKM. CDR3 length equals 17 residues. The sequenced CDR3 bases are TGTGCCAGCAGTCCCGGGACAGCTGAAAGGAGGATCTATGGC. Amino acid sequence: CASSPGTAERRIYG. The CDR3 in full is CASSPGTAERRIYGYTF.

With regard to this clone: The CDR3 is cut off 3 residues early in the read; its end comes from the germline J gene. The J gene is TRBJ2-1, the V gene TRBV7-7, with 8 bases that match TRBD1. This CDR3 region has 14 residues. Trimming at V came to 5 bases and at J to 6 bases, leaving 6 bases not matched to a gene. Germline CDR1 SSHAT, CDR2 FNYEAQ (reference sequence). The CDR3 loop reads CASSRSQGGNEQFF. The part of the CDR3 DNA that was read is TGTGCCAGCAGCCGCTCACAGGGGGGCAATGAG.

With respect to this clone: The read terminates 3 residues ahead of where the CDR3 ends, so the germline J gene completes it. The J gene is TRBJ2-7, the V gene TRBV29-1; D call uncertain. The CDR3 length is 13 residues. Germline V CDR1 and CDR2: SQVTM, ANQGSEA. The V gene lost 6 bases and the J gene lost 0 bases, with 12 bases spanning the gap. CDR3 sequence reads: CSVWALGSYEQYF. CDR3 DNA, as far as it was read: TGCAGCGTGTGGGCTTTAGGCTCCTACGAG.

For this clone: The CDR3 end is not reached by the read, which stops 3 residues before it; the germline J gene fills it in. V and J are TRBV6-1 and TRBJ2-7; D may be TRBD2 (6 bases). Trimming stripped 3 bases from V and 4 bases from J, with 13 bases between. Germline CDR1 MNHNS, CDR2 SASEGT. The CDR3 is made up of 14 amino acids. The DNA read from the CDR3 is TGTGCCAGCAGTGACTTGGGACTGAGATACGAG. Amino acids: CASSDLGLRYE. The entire CDR3 is CASSDLGLRYEQYF.

Details on this clone: The read ends 3 residues before the CDR3 terminus; that terminus is restored from the germline J gene. The chain carries TRBV5-6 and TRBJ2-3; D not resolved. The V and J ends lost 6 bases and 3 bases respectively, with 11 bases between them. This CDR3 has 13 amino acids. Germline V gene lookup returns CDR1 SGHDT and CDR2 YYEEEE. This CDR3 is CASNFARTDTQYF. The sequenced CDR3 bases are TGTGCCAGCAACTTCGCGCGAACAGATACG. The whole variable domain, remainder taken from reference TRBV5-6 and TRBJ2-3, is DAGVTQSPTHLIKTRGQQVTLRCSPKSGHDTVSWYQQALGQGPQFIFQYYEEEERQRGNFPDRFSGHQFPNYSSELNVNALLLGDSALYLCASNFARTDTQYFGPGTRLTVL.

On this clone itself: The read gets to within 3 residues of the CDR3 end, and the germline J gene fills in the rest. The rearrangement uses TRBV20-1 and TRBJ2-3, with D unresolved. The CDR3 covers 13 residues. Germline CDR1 is DFQATT and CDR2 is SNEGSKA (reference sequence). The CDR3 protein is CSAREAHRWTQYF. Partial CDR3 DNA: TGCAGTGCTAGAGAAGCGCATAGATGGACG.

Note on this clone: The read halts 3 residues ahead of the CDR3 end, with the missing end drawn from the germline J gene. The rearrangement joins TRBV28 to TRBJ2-6, with TRBD1 as a possible D gene (5 bases). The CDR3 is 15 residues long. The germline CDR1 and CDR2 sequences are MDHEN and SYDVKM. V was clipped by 2 bases and J by 0 bases, with 5 bases between them. The sequenced CDR3 bases are TGTGCCAGCAGTTTAGACAGCTCTGGGGCCAACGTC. It translates to CASSLDSSGANV. The CDR3 in full is CASSLDSSGANVLTF.

With respect to this clone: The DNA ends 3 residues before the CDR3 does, and the rest of the CDR3 is filled in from the germline J gene. The rearrangement joins TRBV7-2 to TRBJ1-2; no clear D gene. The CDR3 sequence is 13 residues long. Germline-derived CDR1 and CDR2 are SGHTA and FQGNSA. The CDR3 protein is CASSLDPGSDYTF. The CDR3 bases that were read are TGTGCCAGCAGCTTAGACCCAGGCTCGGAC.

In terms of frequency, this clone is medium-sized. The sequenced fragment ends 3 residues before the CDR3 boundary, so the rest is inferred from the germline J gene. V is TRBV18 and J is TRBJ2-4, with a tentative D call TRBD1 (6 bases). In germline, CDR1 is KGHSH, CDR2 LQKENI. V was clipped by 6 bases and J by 5 bases, with 20 bases between them. CDR3 length equals 16 residues. CDR3 DNA (partial): TGTGCCAGCTCCGATAGAAACAGGGATAGGGAAAACATT. Translated: CASSDRNRDRENI. The full CDR3 is CASSDRNRDRENIQYF.

In the case of this clone: The CDR3 goes on 3 residues after the read ends, and that part is filled in from the germline J gene. The chain couples TRBV2 to TRBJ2-1, with 11 bases matching TRBD2. V shed 2 bases and J 9 bases; nucleotides not matched to a gene: 6. The V gene's germline CDR1 is SNHLY and CDR2 FYNNEI. CDR3 length equals 15 residues. The CDR3 reads CASSETSGSLSEQFF. CDR3 bases read: TGTGCCAGCAGTGAAACTAGCGGGAGCTTAAGTGAG.

As to this clone: Coverage ceases 3 residues before the CDR3 finishes, and the germline J gene fills in the end. The V and J genes are TRBV7-9 and TRBJ2-2, with TRBD2 matching over 7 bases. V dropped 10 bases and J dropped 5; count of bases not matched to a gene: 7. CDR3 length equals 13 residues. Germline CDR1 is SEHNR and CDR2 is FQNEAQ (reference sequence). CDR3 loop: CATLGGLTGELFF. The CDR3 bases that were read are TGTGCCACCCTGGGGGGGTTGACCGGGGAG.

Of note for this clone: The CDR3 end lies 3 residues beyond the end of the read and is filled in from the germline J gene. The chain has TRBV6-1 and TRBJ1-1; D ambiguous. The V gene's germline CDR1 is MNHNS and CDR2 SASEGT. This CDR3 region has 14 residues. Trimming removed 4 bases at V and 2 bases at J, with 11 bases between. Partial CDR3 DNA: TGTGCCAGCAGTGGGGTGGGCCTTAACACTGAA. This translates into CASSGVGLNTE. The whole CDR3 region reads CASSGVGLNTEAFF.

A word on this clone: The CDR3 end falls 3 residues outside the read, so it is completed with the germline J gene. This chain uses TRBV20-1 with TRBJ2-7, with 9 bases lining up with TRBD2. V dropped 1 base and J dropped 4; count of bases not matched to a gene: 17. Per the germline V gene, CDR1 is DFQATT and CDR2 is SNEGSKA (reference sequence). CDR3 length: 18 residues. CDR3 region: CSARGEVHGIAGVYEQYF. The sequenced CDR3 bases are TGCAGTGCTAGAGGCGAGGTGCACGGGATAGCGGGAGTATACGAG.

A word on this clone: The read comes to an end 3 residues before the CDR3 does, leaving the germline J gene to fill in the end. The chain uses TRBV2 and TRBJ1-4; D not resolved. This CDR3 is built from 13 residues. Germline values: CDR1 SNHLY, CDR2 FYNNEI. The covered CDR3 bases are TGTGCCAGCAGTGAAGGTCCAGTGATGAAA. Amino acid sequence: CASSEGPVMK. The whole CDR3 is CASSEGPVMKLFF.